The 24 T cell receptor beta chains reported below all come from one sample, sequenced in a study of blood T cell repertoires in COVID-19. Produced via immunoSEQ multiplex PCR; TCRdb's table is partial and in-frame only. This table has 350,000 to 450,000 clones, roughly 90% appearing once. The sequenced material came from PBMCs or T cells enriched from blood (not recorded which). Receptors originate from a woman aged 40 to 50 who had been exposed to COVID-19.

The chain combines TRBV7-9 with TRBJ2-1; no clear D gene. Trimming took 5 bases from V and 7 from J, leaving 9 bases between them. CDR1 is SEHNR, CDR2 FQNEAQ, per germline (reference sequence). The CDR3 length is 12 residues. CDR3 residues: CASSRSSNEQFF. The CDR3 region has the DNA TGTGCCAGCAGCCGTAGTAGTAATGAGCAGTTCTTC.

This clone was counted a few times. The chain links TRBV19 to TRBJ2-3; 8 bases align to TRBD2. Germline loops: CDR1 LNHDA, CDR2 SQIVND (reference sequence). CDR3 length: 14 amino acids. V was pared by 4 bases and J by 0 bases, with 0 bases of the junction left unmatched. The CDR3 region is CASSTSGSTDTQYF. The DNA for the CDR3 is TGTGCCAGTAGTACTAGCGGGAGCACAGATACGCAGTATTTT. Looking up the rest from reference TRBV19 and TRBJ2-3 gives the full variable domain: DGGITQSPKYLFRKEGQNVTLSCEQNLNHDAMYWYRQDPGQGLRLIYYSQIVNDFQKGDIAEGYSVSREKKESFPLTVTSAQKNPTAFYLCASSTSGSTDTQYFGPGTRLTVL.

This sequence joins TRBV5-1 and TRBJ1-1; 11 bases fit TRBD1. The germline gives CDR1 SGHRS, CDR2 YFSETQ. The length of the CDR3 is 16 residues. The J segment lost 8 bases and the V segment lost 2 bases, leaving 11 bases of the junction unmatched. CDR3 loop: CASSLLTPGQGVEAFF. Written as DNA, the CDR3 is TGCGCCAGCAGCTTACTAACACCGGGACAGGGGGTGGAAGCTTTCTTT.

This chain uses TRBV27 with TRBJ1-1; 8 bases align to TRBD1. V trimming: 0 bases; J trimming: 11 bases; junction bases outside the gene matches: 8. This CDR3 contains 14 residues. Germline V lookup: CDR1 MNHEY, CDR2 SMNVEV (reference sequence). CDR3 sequence (DNA): TGTGCCAGCAGTTTATCGATCGGGGACAGGTGGGCTTTCTTT. Amino acids: CASSLSIGDRWAFF.

This clone is a singleton in its sample. J is TRBJ1-4 and V is TRBV9; 9 bases align to TRBD1. Germline trimming cut 0 bases from V and 8 bases from J; bases unmatched to any gene: 5. The CDR3 runs to 15 residues. Germline V CDR1 and CDR2: SGDLS, YYNGEE. The CDR3: CASSVAGTGREKLFF. CDR3 DNA: TGTGCCAGCAGCGTAGCTGGGACAGGGCGGGAAAAACTGTTTTTT.

The DNA for the CDR3 is TGTGCCAGCAGTGAAACTAGCGGGGGCCCACGCGATGAGCAGTTCTTC. Amino acids: CASSETSGGPRDEQFF. V is TRBV6-1 and J is TRBJ2-1; 11 positions agree with TRBD2. CDR1 MNHNS and CDR2 SASEGT come from the germline V gene. V dropped 2 bases and J dropped 8; count of bases not matched to a gene: 8. The CDR3 spans 16 residues.

The chain is built from TRBV7-9 and TRBJ2-5; 15 nucleotides line up with TRBD2. The CDR3 totals 18 residues. V shed 7 bases and J 3 bases; nucleotides not matched to a gene: 12. The V gene's germline CDR1 is SEHNR and CDR2 FQNEAQ (reference sequence). The CDR3 nucleotides read TGTGCCAGCATCCAGAGGACTAGCGGGGGGGCTGGCGAAGAGACCCAGTACTTC. Its protein product is CASIQRTSGGAGEETQYF.

The chain carries TRBV24-1 and TRBJ2-3; maybe TRBD1 (6 bases). V was trimmed by 0 bases and J by 4 bases, leaving 10 bases between them. The CDR3 is 15 amino acids. Germline lookup yields CDR1 KGHDR and CDR2 SFDVKD. CDR3 bases: TGTGCCACCAGTGATTTGAATTGGGGGCCAGATACGCAGTATTTT. Encoded protein: CATSDLNWGPDTQYF.

The rearrangement uses TRBV6-1 and TRBJ1-6; D gene uncertain. There are 16 residues in the CDR3. CDR1 and CDR2 from the germline V gene are MNHNS and SASEGT. V was clipped by 3 bases and J by 0 bases, with 9 bases between them. For the CDR3, the DNA is TGTGCCAGCAGTGAGCGGTTGGCCTCCTATAATTCACCCCTCCACTTT. Protein product: CASSERLASYNSPLHF.

The table lists this clone with a count of one. Here the CDR3 reads CASSPSDLNTEAFF. The CDR3, as DNA: TGTGCCAGCTCACCCTCAGATTTGAACACTGAAGCTTTCTTT. The V and J genes are TRBV18 and TRBJ1-1; D is undetermined. Germline assignment: CDR1 KGHSH and CDR2 LQKENI. This CDR3 comprises 14 residues. V gave up 3 bases and J gave up 0 bases, with 8 bases separating them.

The rearrangement uses TRBV7-2 and TRBJ2-5, with 13 bases lining up with TRBD2. V was clipped by 5 bases and J by 5 bases; unmatched bases: 5. This CDR3 comprises 15 residues. Germline V gene data show CDR1 as SGHTA and CDR2 as FQGNSA. CDR3 coding DNA: TGTGCCAGCAGCCGGCGACTAGCGGGAGGCGAGACCCAGTACTTC. Translated, it gives CASSRRLAGGETQYF. Looking up the rest from reference TRBV7-2 and TRBJ2-5 gives the full variable domain: GAGVSQSPSNKVTEKGKDVELRCDPISGHTALYWYRQSLGQGLEFLIYFQGNSAPDKSGLPSDRFSAERTGGSVSTLTIQRTQQEDSAVYLCASSRRLAGGETQYFGPGTRLLVL.

This chain uses TRBV7-3 with TRBJ2-1, with 11 bases that match TRBD2. The J segment lost 8 bases and the V segment lost 0 bases, leaving 6 bases of the junction unmatched. This CDR3 region has 16 residues. The germline gives CDR1 SGHTA, CDR2 FQGTGA. The CDR3 spells CASSLTSTSGVDEQFF. The CDR3 coding sequence is TGTGCCAGCAGCTTAACCTCGACTAGCGGGGTCGATGAGCAGTTCTTC.

The rearrangement links TRBV11-2 to TRBJ1-1; perhaps TRBD1 as D (6 bases). The CDR3 length is 14 residues. With 5 bases removed from V and 1 base from J, the gap between germline ends came to 11 bases. Germline assignment: CDR1 SGHAT and CDR2 FQNNGV. This chain's CDR3 is CASSTRQENTEAFF. CDR3 DNA: TGTGCCAGCAGCACGCGACAGGAGAACACTGAAGCTTTCTTT.

There are a few counts of this clone. The rearrangement links TRBV10-2 to TRBJ1-2; 9 bases are a match to TRBD1. The CDR3 extends over 14 amino acids. V lost 6 bases to trimming and J lost 3 bases; unmatched junction nucleotides: 5. CDR1 WSHSY and CDR2 SAAADI come from the germline V gene. CDR3 sequence (DNA): TGCGCCAGCAGAGGACAGGGGCGGGACTATGGCTACACCTTC. Protein: CASRGQGRDYGYTF.

The chain links TRBV5-8 to TRBJ2-5, with 12 nucleotides matching TRBD2. This CDR3 spans 17 amino acids. CDR1 and CDR2 from the germline V gene are SGHTS and YDEGEE. Trimming at V came to 4 bases and at J to 4 bases, leaving 11 bases not matched to a gene. The CDR3 spells CASSQKGLAGNRETQYF. CDR3 nucleotide sequence: TGTGCCAGCAGCCAAAAAGGACTAGCGGGGAACCGAGAGACCCAGTACTTC.

The V gene is TRBV11-3, the J gene TRBJ2-5, with D tentatively TRBD2 (5 bases). V was pared by 1 base and J by 5 bases, with 11 bases between. The CDR3 totals 14 residues. CDR1 SGHNT and CDR2 YENEEA come from the germline V gene. CDR3 loop: CASSLGGWEETQYF. The CDR3 DNA is TGTGCCAGCAGCTTAGGAGGTTGGGAGGAGACCCAGTACTTC.

V usage is TRBV19 and J usage is TRBJ1-4; 7 nucleotides agree with TRBD1. The CDR3 extends over 13 amino acids. The germline V gene encodes CDR1 LNHDA and CDR2 SQIVND (reference sequence). Losses at the gene ends were 10 bases for V and 8 bases for J; bases not matched to a gene: 10. The CDR3 spells CATRRGIYEKLFF. The CDR3 region has the DNA TGTGCCACCCGCAGGGGGATTTACGAAAAACTGTTTTTT.

This chain uses TRBV12-5 with TRBJ1-2; D is perhaps TRBD1 (5 bases). This CDR3 is built from 15 residues. Germline V lookup: CDR1 LGHNT, CDR2 FRNRAP. Between the trimmed V and J ends, which lost 2 bases and 6 bases, there was a span of 16 bases. DNA for the CDR3: TGTGCTAGTGGTTTGATATCAGGGATAGGGCATGGCTACACCTTC. Its translation: CASGLISGIGHGYTF.

In this sample, this clone turned up a few times. The chain recombines TRBV7-2 with TRBJ1-2; D may be TRBD1 (5 bases). Trimming stripped 7 bases from V and 2 bases from J, with 17 bases between. This CDR3 contains 15 residues. Germline values: CDR1 SGHTA, CDR2 FQGNSA. The CDR3 protein is CASNNPAGTNYGYTF. The CDR3 coding sequence is TGTGCCAGCAACAATCCAGCGGGGACGAACTATGGCTACACCTTC.

This clone was seen at least ten times. J is TRBJ1-1 and V is TRBV30; D not resolved. This CDR3 has 13 amino acids. V lost 0 bases and J 3 bases, leaving 8 bases between the germline ends. Germline CDR1 and CDR2: GTSNPN and SVGIG (reference sequence). CDR3 region: CAWSVSRDTEAFF. Here the CDR3 DNA reads TGTGCCTGGAGTGTATCTCGTGACACTGAAGCTTTCTTT. The whole variable domain, filled in from reference TRBV30 and TRBJ1-1, reads SQTIHQWPATLVQPVGSPLSLECTVEGTSNPNLYWYRQAAGRGLQLLFYSVGIGQISSEVPQNLSASRPQDRQFILSSKKLLLSDSGFYLCAWSVSRDTEAFFGQGTRLTVV.

The rearrangement uses TRBV7-8 and TRBJ1-5; D not certain. V lost 5 bases to trimming and J lost 3 bases, with 14 bases between them. Germline CDR1 SGHVS, CDR2 FQNEAQ. The CDR3 loop spans 15 amino acids. This CDR3 is CASSRQTEINQPQHF. The CDR3 DNA sequence: TGTGCCAGCAGCCGTCAGACGGAGATCAATCAGCCCCAGCATTTT.

The genes are TRBV12-3 or TRBV12-4 and TRBJ1-6; the D is unclear. This CDR3 comprises 12 residues. V was cut by 6 bases and J by 11 bases, with 11 bases left in between. CDR3 sequence reads: CASRAGRTPLHF. For the CDR3, the DNA is TGTGCCAGCAGGGCAGGTCGAACACCCCTCCACTTT.

J is TRBJ2-2 and V is TRBV9, with 7 bases fitting TRBD1. Trimming took 0 bases from V and 1 from J; bases not matched to a gene: 6. The CDR3 has 17 residues. In germline, CDR1 is SGDLS, CDR2 YYNGEE. Here the CDR3 reads CASSVGTGTVNTGELFF. The DNA for the CDR3 is TGTGCCAGCAGCGTAGGAACCGGGACAGTGAACACCGGGGAGCTGTTTTTT.

The V and J genes are TRBV15 and TRBJ2-5; D is possibly TRBD1 (5 bases). Germline V gives CDR1 LNHNV, CDR2 YYDKDF (reference sequence). The CDR3 spans 14 residues. V was trimmed by 0 bases and J by 4 bases, leaving 9 bases between them. The CDR3 loop reads CATSRDQGTETQYF. CDR3 DNA sequence: TGTGCCACCAGCAGAGATCAGGGAACAGAGACCCAGTACTTC.